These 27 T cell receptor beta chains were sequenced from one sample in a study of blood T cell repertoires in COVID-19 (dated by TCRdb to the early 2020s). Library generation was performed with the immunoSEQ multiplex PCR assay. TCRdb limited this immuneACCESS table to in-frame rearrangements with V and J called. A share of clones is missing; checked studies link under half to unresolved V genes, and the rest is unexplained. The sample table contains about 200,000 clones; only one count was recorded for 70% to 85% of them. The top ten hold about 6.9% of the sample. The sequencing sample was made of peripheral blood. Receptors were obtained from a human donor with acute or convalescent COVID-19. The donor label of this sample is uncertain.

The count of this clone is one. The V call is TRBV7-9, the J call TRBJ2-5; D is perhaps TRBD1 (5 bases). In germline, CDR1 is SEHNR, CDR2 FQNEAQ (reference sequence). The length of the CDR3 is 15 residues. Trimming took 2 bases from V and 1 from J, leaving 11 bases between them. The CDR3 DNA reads TGTGCCAGCAGCTTAAAAGGGGTTATCCAAGAGACCCAGTACTTC. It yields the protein CASSLKGVIQETQYF. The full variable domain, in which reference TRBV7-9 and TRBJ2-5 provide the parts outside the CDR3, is DTGVSQNPRHKITKRGQNVTFRCDPISEHNRLYWYRQTLGQGPEFLTYFQNEAQLEKSRLLSDRFSAERPKGSFSTLEIQRTEQGDSAMYLCASSLKGVIQETQYFGPGTRLLVL.

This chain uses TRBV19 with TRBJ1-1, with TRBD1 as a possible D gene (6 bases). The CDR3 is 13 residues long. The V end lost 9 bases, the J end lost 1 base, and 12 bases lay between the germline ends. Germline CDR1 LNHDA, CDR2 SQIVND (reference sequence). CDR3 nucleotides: TGTGCCAGCATCACAGGGACGAACACTGAAGCTTTCTTT. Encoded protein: CASITGTNTEAFF.

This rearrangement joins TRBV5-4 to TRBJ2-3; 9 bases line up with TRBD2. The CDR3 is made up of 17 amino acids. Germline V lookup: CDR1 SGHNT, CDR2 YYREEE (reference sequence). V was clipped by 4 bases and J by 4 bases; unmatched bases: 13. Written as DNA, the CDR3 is TGTGCCAGCAGCCCGGCTGGCGGGAGGGGGGGGGCAGATACGCAGTATTTT. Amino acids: CASSPAGGRGGADTQYF.

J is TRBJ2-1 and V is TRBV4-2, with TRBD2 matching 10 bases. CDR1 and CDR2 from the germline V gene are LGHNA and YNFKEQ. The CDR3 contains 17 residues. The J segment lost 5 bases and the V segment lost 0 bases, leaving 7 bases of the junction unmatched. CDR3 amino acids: CASSQEGSGRAHNEQFF. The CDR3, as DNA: TGTGCCAGCAGCCAAGAAGGCAGCGGGAGGGCGCACAATGAGCAGTTCTTC.

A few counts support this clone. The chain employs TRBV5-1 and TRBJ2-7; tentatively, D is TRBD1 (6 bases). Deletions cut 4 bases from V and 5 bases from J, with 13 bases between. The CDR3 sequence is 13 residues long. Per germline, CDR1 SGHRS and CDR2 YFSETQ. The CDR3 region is CASSKATGNEQYF. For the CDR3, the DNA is TGCGCCAGCAGCAAAGCAACAGGGAACGAGCAGTACTTC.

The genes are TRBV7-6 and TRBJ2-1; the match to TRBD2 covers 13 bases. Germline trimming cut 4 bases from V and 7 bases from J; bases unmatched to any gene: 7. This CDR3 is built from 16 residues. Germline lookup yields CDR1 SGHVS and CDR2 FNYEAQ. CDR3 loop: CASSSRTSGRLNEQFF. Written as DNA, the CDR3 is TGTGCCAGCAGCTCAAGGACTAGCGGGAGACTGAATGAGCAGTTCTTC.

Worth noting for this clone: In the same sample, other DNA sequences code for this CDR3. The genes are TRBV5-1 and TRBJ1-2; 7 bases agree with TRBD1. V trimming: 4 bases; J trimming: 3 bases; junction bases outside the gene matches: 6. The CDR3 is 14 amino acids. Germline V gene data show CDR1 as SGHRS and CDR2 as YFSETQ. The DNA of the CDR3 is TGCGCCAGCAGCCCCACCGGGACAGACTATGGCTACACCTTC. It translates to CASSPTGTDYGYTF.

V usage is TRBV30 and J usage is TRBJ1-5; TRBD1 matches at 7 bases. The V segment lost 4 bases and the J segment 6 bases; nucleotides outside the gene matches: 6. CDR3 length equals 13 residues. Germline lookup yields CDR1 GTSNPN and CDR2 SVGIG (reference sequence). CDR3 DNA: TGTGCCTGGACTGGGACAGTGGGTCAGCCCCAGCATTTT. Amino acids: CAWTGTVGQPQHF.

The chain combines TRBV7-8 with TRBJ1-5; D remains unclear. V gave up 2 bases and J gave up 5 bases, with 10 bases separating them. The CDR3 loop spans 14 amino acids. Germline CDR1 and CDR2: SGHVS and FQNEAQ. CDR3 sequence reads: CASSLRPQDQPQHF. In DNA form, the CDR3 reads TGTGCCAGCAGCTTACGGCCGCAGGATCAGCCCCAGCATTTT.

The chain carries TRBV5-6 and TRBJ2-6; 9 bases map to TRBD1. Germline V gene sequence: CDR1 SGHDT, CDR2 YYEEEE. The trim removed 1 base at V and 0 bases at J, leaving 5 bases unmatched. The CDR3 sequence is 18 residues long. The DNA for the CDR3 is TGTGCCAGCAGCTTGTGGGGACAGGGAAACTCTGGGGCCAACGTCCTGACTTTC. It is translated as CASSLWGQGNSGANVLTF.

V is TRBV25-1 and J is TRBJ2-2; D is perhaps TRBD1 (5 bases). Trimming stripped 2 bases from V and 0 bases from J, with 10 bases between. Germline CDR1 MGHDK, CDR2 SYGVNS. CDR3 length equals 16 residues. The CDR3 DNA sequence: TGTGCCAGCAGTGAACCTCAGACAGCGAACACCGGGGAGCTGTTTTTT. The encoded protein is CASSEPQTANTGELFF. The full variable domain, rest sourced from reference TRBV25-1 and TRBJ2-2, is EADIYQTPRYLVIGTGKKITLECSQTMGHDKMYWYQQDPGMELHLIHYSYGVNSTEKGDLSSESTVSRIRTEHFPLTLESARPSHTSQYLCASSEPQTANTGELFFGEGSRLTVL.

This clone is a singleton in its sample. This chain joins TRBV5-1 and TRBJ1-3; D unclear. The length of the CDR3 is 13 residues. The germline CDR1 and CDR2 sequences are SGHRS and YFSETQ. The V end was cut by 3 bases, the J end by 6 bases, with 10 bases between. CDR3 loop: CASSSGMANTIYF. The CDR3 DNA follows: TGCGCCAGCAGCTCAGGAATGGCAAACACCATATATTTT.

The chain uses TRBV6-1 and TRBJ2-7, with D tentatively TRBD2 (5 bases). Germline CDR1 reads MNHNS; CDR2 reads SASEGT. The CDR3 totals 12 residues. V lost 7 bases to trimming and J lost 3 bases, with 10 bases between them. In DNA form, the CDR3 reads TGTGCCAGCAAGGACTCCTTCTACGAGCAGTACTTC. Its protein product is CASKDSFYEQYF.

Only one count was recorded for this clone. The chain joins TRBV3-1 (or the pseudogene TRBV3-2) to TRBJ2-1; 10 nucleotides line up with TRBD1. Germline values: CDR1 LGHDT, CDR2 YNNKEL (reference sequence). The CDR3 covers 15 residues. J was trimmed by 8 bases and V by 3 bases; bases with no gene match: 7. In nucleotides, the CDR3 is TGTGCCAGCAGCCAGGGGAGACAGGGGGCTTATGAGCAGTTCTTC. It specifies CASSQGRQGAYEQFF.

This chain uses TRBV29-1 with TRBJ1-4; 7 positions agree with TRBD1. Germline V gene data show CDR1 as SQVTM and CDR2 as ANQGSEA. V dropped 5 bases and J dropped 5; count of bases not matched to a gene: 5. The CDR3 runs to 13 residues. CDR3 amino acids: CSVRGQGNEKLFF. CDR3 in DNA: TGCAGCGTTAGGGGGCAGGGCAATGAAAAACTGTTTTTT.

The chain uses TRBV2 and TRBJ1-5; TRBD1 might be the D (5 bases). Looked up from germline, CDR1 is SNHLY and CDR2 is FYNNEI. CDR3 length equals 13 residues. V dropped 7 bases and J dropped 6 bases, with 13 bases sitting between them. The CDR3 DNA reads TGTGCCAGCATTGCAGGGCAGGGTCAGCCCCAGCATTTT. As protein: CASIAGQGQPQHF. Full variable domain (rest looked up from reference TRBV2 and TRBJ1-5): EPEVTQTPSHQVTQMGQEVILRCVPISNHLYFYWYRQILGQKVEFLVSFYNNEISEKSEIFDDQFSVERPDGSNFTLKIRSTKLEDSAMYFCASIAGQGQPQHFGDGTRLSIL.

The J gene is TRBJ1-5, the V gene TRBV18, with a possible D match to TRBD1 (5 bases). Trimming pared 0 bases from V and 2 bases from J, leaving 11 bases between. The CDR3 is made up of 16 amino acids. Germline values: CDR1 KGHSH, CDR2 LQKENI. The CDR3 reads CASSPPQGGGNQPQHF. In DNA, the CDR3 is TGTGCCAGCTCACCACCCCAGGGTGGCGGCAATCAGCCCCAGCATTTT. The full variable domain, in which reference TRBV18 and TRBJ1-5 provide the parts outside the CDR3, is NAGVMQNPRHLVRRRGQEARLRCSPMKGHSHVYWYRQLPEEGLKFMVYLQKENIIDESGMPKERFSAEFPKEGPSILRIQQVVRGDSAAYFCASSPPQGGGNQPQHFGDGTRLSIL.

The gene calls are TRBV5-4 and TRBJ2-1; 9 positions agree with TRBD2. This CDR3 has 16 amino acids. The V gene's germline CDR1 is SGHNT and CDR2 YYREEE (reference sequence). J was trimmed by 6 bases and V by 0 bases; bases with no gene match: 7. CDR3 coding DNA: TGTGCCAGCAGCTTGGCAGGCCTAGCGGGATCCAATGAGCAGTTCTTC. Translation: CASSLAGLAGSNEQFF.

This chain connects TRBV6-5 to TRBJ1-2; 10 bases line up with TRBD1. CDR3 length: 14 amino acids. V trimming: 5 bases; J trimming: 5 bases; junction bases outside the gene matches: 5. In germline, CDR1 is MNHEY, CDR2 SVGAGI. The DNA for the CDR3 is TGTGCCAGCAGTAAGGACAGGGGGGGATATGGCTACACCTTC. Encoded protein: CASSKDRGGYGYTF.

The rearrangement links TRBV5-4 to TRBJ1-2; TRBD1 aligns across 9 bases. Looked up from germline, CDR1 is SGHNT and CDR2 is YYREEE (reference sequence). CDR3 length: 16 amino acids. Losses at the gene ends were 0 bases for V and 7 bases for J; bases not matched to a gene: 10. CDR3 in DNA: TGTGCCAGCAGCTTGGGGACCGGGACAGGGATCGCTGGCTACACCTTC. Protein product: CASSLGTGTGIAGYTF. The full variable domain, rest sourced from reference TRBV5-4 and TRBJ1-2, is ETGVTQSPTHLIKTRGQQVTLRCSSQSGHNTVSWYQQALGQGPQFIFQYYREEENGRGNFPPRFSGLQFPNYSSELNVNALELDDSALYLCASSLGTGTGIAGYTFGSGTRLTVV.

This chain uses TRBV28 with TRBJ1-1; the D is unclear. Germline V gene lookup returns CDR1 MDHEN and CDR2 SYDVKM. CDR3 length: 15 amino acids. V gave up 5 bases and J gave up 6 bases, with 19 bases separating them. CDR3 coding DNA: TGTGCCAGCAGTCCCTGGGAAGGGAGAGTCCCTGAAGCTTTCTTT. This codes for CASSPWEGRVPEAFF.

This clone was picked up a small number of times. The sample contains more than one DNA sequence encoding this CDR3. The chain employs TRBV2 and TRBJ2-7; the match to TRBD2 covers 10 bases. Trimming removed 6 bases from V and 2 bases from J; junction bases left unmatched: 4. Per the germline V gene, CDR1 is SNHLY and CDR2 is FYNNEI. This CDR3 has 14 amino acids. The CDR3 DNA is TGTGCCAGCAGGAGACTAGCGGGCGCCTACGAGCAGTACTTC. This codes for CASRRLAGAYEQYF.

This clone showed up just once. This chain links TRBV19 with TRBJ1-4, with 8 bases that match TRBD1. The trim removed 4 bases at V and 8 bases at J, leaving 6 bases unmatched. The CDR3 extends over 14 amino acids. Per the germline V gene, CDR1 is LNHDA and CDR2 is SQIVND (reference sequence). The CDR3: CASSTGGAGEKLFF. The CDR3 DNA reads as TGTGCCAGTAGTACAGGGGGCGCGGGGGAAAAACTGTTTTTT.

CDR3 sequence reads: CASSQENTGSSPLHF. CDR3 coding DNA: TGTGCCAGCAGCCAAGAAAATACAGGATCCTCACCCCTCCACTTT. The rearrangement links TRBV3-1 (or the pseudogene TRBV3-2) to TRBJ1-6, with D tentatively TRBD1 (5 bases). Germline V gene data show CDR1 as LGHDT and CDR2 as YNNKEL (reference sequence). V was pared by 0 bases and J by 10 bases, with 13 bases between. The CDR3 runs 15 residues.

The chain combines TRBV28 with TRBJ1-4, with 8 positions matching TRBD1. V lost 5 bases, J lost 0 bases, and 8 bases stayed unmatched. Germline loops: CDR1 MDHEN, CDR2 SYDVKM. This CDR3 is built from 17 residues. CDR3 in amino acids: CASSPLGRGPTNEKLFF. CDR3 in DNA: TGTGCCAGCAGTCCGCTCGGCAGGGGGCCAACTAATGAAAAACTGTTTTTT.

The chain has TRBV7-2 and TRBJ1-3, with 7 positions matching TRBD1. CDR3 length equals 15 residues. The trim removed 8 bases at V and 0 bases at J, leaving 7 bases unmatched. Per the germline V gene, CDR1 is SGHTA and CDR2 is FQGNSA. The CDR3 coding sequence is TGTGCCAGCCTCAAGGGGGCCAGCTCTGGAAACACCATATATTTT. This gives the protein CASLKGASSGNTIYF.

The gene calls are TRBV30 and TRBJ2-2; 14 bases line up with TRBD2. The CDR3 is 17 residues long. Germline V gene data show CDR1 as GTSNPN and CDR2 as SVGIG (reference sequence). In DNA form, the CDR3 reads TGTGCTCGGGACAGTATCAGGACTAGCGGGAGGACCGGGGAGCTGTTTTTT. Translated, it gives CARDSIRTSGRTGELFF.